This T cell receptor beta chain was captured in a study of blood T cell repertoires in COVID-19 (dated by TCRdb to 2018 to 2021). General notes on the study: The collaborator samples originated in the United States, Italy and Spain and spanned the acute and convalescent phases of COVID-19. The prospective study material was composed of cDNA or gDNA derived from T cells, B-cell-depleted T cells, or PBMCs. The dataset comprised deeply sampled blood TCRbeta repertoires from subjects exposed to, actively infected with, or recovered from COVID-19. A freely available public database, intended as a resource for researchers studying the immune response to SARS-CoV-2, is where the repertoires were released. Samples were obtained from the ongoing ImmuneRACE study (first 160 participants) and from over 1,000 subjects provided by 6 global collaborators. A de-identified subject ID, COVID-19 status, age in years and sex were almost always included in the sample metadata. Where available, HLA class I and class II types were obtained from metadata supplied by the sample provider rather than from assay-based typing.

One collaborating source in Seattle enrolled patients during active infection and followed them longitudinally through the course of disease. The collaborating institutions used their own protocols to collect whole blood in K2EDTA tubes. Collaborator samples were shipped for TCRbeta analysis as frozen whole blood, isolated PBMCs, or DNA extracted from either sample type. The investigation overall reported the following: The amount of clinical and demographic metadata varied by source and participant and was provided uncurated.

Of note for this clone: Its antigen remains unidentified. The sample holds no much larger clone one base away, and base qualities are not on file.

TCRbeta CDR3 regions were amplified from genomic DNA using the immunoSEQ Assay, a bias-controlled multiplex PCR. The study's processing was this. The number of nucleated cells in each sample was estimated by amplification of reference gene primers within the assay. To quantify the absolute abundance of each unique TCRbeta CDR3 rearrangement, sequence reads were collapsed and filtered. For each sample, productive Simpson clonality was calculated by taking the square root of Simpson's diversity index across productive rearrangements. Imported from immuneACCESS, the table was reduced by TCRdb to in-frame sequences with V and J called. These copies leave out some clones; in studies compared against another copy, an unresolved V gene accounts for under half, and the cause of the remainder is not known. V and J calls and clone size are as listed in that table; D and trimming were resolved from the DNA. Counted in this sample were approximately 330,000 clones; around 87% of them appeared once. The top ten hold under 1.1% of the sample.

V is shortened by 3 bases, J by 3 bases, and the region joining them spans 6 bases. There are 13 amino acids in the CDR3, from cysteine to phenylalanine inclusive. Left in the record is the CDR3 DNA by itself, 39 bases read in frame from the first base. CDR1 LNHDA and CDR2 SQIVND are derived from the germline V gene (reference sequence). Source material: peripheral blood. Rearrangement joined TRBV19 to TRBJ1-5; the D gene cannot be named for sure. This TCR was sampled from a woman in her thirties or forties with COVID-19, enrolled during active disease. CDR3 protein: CASSITTNQPQHF. Read as DNA, the sequence is TGTGCCAGTAGTATTACAACCAATCAGCCCCAGCATTTT.